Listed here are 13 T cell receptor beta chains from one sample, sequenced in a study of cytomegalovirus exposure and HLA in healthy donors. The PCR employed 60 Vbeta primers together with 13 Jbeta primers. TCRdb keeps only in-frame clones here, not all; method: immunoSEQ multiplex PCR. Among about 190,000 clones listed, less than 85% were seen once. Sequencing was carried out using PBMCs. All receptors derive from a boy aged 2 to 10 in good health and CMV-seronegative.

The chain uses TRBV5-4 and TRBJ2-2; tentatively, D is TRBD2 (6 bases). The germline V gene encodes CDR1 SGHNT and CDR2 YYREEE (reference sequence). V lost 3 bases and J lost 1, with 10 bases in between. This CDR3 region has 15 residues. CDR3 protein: CASSSGLVNTGELFF. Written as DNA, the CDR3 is TGTGCCAGCAGCTCGGGACTCGTGAACACCGGGGAGCTGTTTTTT. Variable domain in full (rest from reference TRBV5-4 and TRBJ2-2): ETGVTQSPTHLIKTRGQQVTLRCSSQSGHNTVSWYQQALGQGPQFIFQYYREEENGRGNFPPRFSGLQFPNYSSELNVNALELDDSALYLCASSSGLVNTGELFFGEGSRLTVL.

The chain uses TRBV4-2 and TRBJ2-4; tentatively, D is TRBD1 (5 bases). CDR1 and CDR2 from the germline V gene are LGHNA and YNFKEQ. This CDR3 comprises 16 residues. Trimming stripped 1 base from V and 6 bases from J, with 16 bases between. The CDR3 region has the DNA TGTGCCAGCAGCCAAGCGTCGCAGGGCTGGACAAACATTCAGTACTTC. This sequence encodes CASSQASQGWTNIQYF.

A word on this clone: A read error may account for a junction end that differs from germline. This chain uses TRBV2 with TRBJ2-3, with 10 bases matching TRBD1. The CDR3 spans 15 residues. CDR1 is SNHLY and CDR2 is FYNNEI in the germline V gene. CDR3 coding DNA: TGTGCCAGCAGCGAAGGGACAGGGGTAACAGATACGCAGTATTTT. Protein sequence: CASSEGTGVTDTQYF.

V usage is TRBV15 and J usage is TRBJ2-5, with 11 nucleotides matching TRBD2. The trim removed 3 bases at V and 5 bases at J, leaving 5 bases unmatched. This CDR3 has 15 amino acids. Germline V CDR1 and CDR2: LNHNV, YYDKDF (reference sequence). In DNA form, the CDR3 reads TGTGCCACCAGCAGCTTAGCGGGGGGGCCCGAGACCCAGTACTTC. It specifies CATSSLAGGPETQYF.

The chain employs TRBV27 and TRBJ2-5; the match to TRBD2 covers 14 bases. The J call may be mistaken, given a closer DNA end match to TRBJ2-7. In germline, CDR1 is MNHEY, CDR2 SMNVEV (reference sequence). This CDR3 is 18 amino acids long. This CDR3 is CASSPRRTSGRNSYEQYF. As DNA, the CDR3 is TGTGCCAGCAGTCCCCGAAGGACTAGCGGGAGGAACTCCTACGAGCAGTACTTC.

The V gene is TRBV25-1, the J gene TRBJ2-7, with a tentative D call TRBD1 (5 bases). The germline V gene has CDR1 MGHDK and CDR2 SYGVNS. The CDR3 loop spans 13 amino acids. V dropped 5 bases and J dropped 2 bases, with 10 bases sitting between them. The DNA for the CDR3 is TGTGCCAGCAGTACAGGTTCCCCCTACGAGCAGTACTTC. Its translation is CASSTGSPYEQYF.

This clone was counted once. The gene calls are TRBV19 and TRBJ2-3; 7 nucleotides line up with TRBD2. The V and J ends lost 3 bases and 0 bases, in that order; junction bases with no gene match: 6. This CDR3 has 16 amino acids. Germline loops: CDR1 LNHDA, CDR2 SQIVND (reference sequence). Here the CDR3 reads CASSIWGGASTDTQYF. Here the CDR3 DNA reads TGTGCCAGTAGTATTTGGGGAGGGGCAAGCACAGATACGCAGTATTTT.

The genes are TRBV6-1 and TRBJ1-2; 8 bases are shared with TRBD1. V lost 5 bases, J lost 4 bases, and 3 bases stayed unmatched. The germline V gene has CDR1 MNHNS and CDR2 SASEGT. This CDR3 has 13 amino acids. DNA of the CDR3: TGTGCCAGCAGTCCGGGACAGGCCTATGGCTACACCTTC. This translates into CASSPGQAYGYTF.

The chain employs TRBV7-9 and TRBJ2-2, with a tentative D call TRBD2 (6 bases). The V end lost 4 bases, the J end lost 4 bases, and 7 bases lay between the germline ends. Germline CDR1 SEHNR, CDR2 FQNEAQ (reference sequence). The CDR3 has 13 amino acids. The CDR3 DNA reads TGTGCCAGCAGCTGGGGAGGCACCGGGGAGCTGTTTTTT. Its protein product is CASSWGGTGELFF.

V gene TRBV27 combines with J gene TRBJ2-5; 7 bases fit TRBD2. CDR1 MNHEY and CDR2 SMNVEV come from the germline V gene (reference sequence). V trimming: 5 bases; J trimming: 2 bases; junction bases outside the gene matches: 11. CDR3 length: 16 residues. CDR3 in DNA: TGTGCCAGCAGTCCCATACGGCTAGCGGTACAAGAGACCCAGTACTTC. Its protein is CASSPIRLAVQETQYF.

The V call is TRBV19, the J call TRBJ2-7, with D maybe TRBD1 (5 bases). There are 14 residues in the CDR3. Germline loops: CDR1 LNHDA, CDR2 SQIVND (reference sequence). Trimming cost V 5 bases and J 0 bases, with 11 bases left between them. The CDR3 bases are TGTGCCAGTAGTTCGCAGGGCTCCTCCTACGAGCAGTACTTC. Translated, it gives CASSSQGSSYEQYF.

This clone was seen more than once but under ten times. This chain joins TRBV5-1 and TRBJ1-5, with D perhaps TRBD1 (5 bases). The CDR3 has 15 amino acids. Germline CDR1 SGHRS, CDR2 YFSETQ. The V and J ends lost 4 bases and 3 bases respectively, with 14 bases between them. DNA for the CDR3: TGCGCCAGCAGCCCCGAAGGGGTCGACAATCAGCCCCAGCATTTT. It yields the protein CASSPEGVDNQPQHF.

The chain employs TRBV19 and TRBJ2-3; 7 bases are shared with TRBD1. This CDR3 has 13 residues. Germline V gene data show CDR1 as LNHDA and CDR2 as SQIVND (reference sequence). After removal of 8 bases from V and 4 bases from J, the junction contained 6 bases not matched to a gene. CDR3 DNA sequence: TGTGCCAGTTCGGGACAGAAATCAGATACGCAGTATTTT. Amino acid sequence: CASSGQKSDTQYF. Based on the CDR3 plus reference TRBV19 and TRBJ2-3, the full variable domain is DGGITQSPKYLFRKEGQNVTLSCEQNLNHDAMYWYRQDPGQGLRLIYYSQIVNDFQKGDIAEGYSVSREKKESFPLTVTSAQKNPTAFYLCASSGQKSDTQYFGPGTRLTVL.